The 13 T cell receptor beta chains below were found in one sample sequenced in a study of shared clonotypes between healthy human individuals. Profiling relied on immunoSEQ multiplex PCR, and the TCRdb table lists in-frame clones only, not all of them. The table records 2 million to 2.5 million clones, 85% to 95% of them present only once. The specimen was naive CD4+ T cells from PBMCs. The subset: CD45RA+ positively selected. Source of these receptors: a man aged 18 to 30 in good health. Some clones in this sample may be carry-over from other donors' samples.

V usage is TRBV7-2 and J usage is TRBJ2-1; 8 bases agree with TRBD1. V trimming: 5 bases; J trimming: 5 bases; junction bases outside the gene matches: 8. The CDR3 sequence is 15 residues long. In germline, CDR1 is SGHTA, CDR2 FQGNSA. The CDR3 reads CASSRTGIRNNEQFF. CDR3 bases: TGTGCCAGCAGCCGGACAGGGATCAGGAACAATGAGCAGTTCTTC.

The DNA of the CDR3 is TGTGCCAGCAGAAGACCGGGAGGAAGAGATGAGCAGTTCTTC. It codes for CASRRPGGRDEQFF. The chain employs TRBV7-2 and TRBJ2-1; 7 nucleotides align to TRBD2. This CDR3 is 14 amino acids long. Germline CDR1 and CDR2: SGHTA and FQGNSA. J lost 8 bases, V lost 6 bases, and 10 bases had no gene match.

The rearrangement links TRBV5-1 to TRBJ2-7, with D unclear. CDR3 size: 11 residues. V gave up 1 base and J gave up 7 bases, with 6 bases separating them. Germline CDR1 and CDR2: SGHRS and YFSETQ. This CDR3 reads CASSLMEEQYF. The CDR3 nucleotides are TGCGCCAGCAGCTTGATGGAGGAGCAGTACTTC.

V gene TRBV30 combines with J gene TRBJ2-5; tentative D call: TRBD2 (5 bases). V was clipped by 5 bases and J by 3 bases, with 7 bases between them. The germline gives CDR1 GTSNPN, CDR2 SVGIG (reference sequence). The CDR3 extends over 11 amino acids. The CDR3 DNA is TGTGCCTGGGGGAGAGAAGAGACCCAGTACTTC. It encodes CAWGREETQYF.

The chain has TRBV6-5 and TRBJ2-5; 13 bases line up with TRBD2. Germline V gene sequence: CDR1 MNHEY, CDR2 SVGAGI. The CDR3 totals 15 residues. With V trimmed by 5 bases and J by 4 bases, 4 bases remained unmatched. CDR3 sequence: CASSRTSGSPETQYF. The CDR3, as DNA: TGTGCCAGCAGTAGGACTAGCGGGAGCCCAGAGACCCAGTACTTC.

The chain recombines TRBV7-7 with TRBJ2-1, with 10 bases fitting TRBD2. Trimming cost V 5 bases and J 5 bases; bases outside gene matches: 6. Germline V gives CDR1 SSHAT, CDR2 FNYEAQ (reference sequence). The CDR3 runs to 15 residues. CDR3 protein: CASSLGLAHHNEQFF. The CDR3 bases are TGTGCCAGCAGCCTGGGACTAGCGCATCACAATGAGCAGTTCTTC.

The chain joins TRBV20-1 to TRBJ1-5; D perhaps matches TRBD1 (6 bases). The V gene lost 6 bases and the J gene lost 10 bases, with 13 bases spanning the gap. Germline CDR1 is DFQATT and CDR2 is SNEGSKA (reference sequence). The CDR3 covers 11 residues. In DNA form, the CDR3 reads TGCAGTGCAGTCGGGGGGGGCCCCCAGCATTTT. Translated, it gives CSAVGGGPQHF.

The rearrangement links TRBV5-1 to TRBJ2-3; D unclear. The CDR3 covers 14 residues. CDR1 is SGHRS, CDR2 YFSETQ, per germline. Deletions cut 0 bases from V and 2 bases from J, with 7 bases between. CDR3 loop: CASSLDIATDTQYF. The CDR3 region has the DNA TGCGCCAGCAGCTTGGATATCGCCACAGATACGCAGTATTTT.

The sample holds one count of this clone. This sequence joins TRBV5-4 and TRBJ2-1; 9 bases map to TRBD2. Germline loops: CDR1 SGHNT, CDR2 YYREEE (reference sequence). J lost 7 bases, V lost 4 bases, and 9 bases had no gene match. This CDR3 contains 15 residues. The CDR3 bases are TGTGCCAGCAGCCCGGTAAGGCGGGAGGGAAATGAGCAGTTCTTC. Encoded protein: CASSPVRREGNEQFF.

The gene calls are TRBV5-6 and TRBJ2-3, with D unclear. Trimming pared 2 bases from V and 1 base from J, leaving 14 bases between. In germline, CDR1 is SGHDT, CDR2 YYEEEE. This CDR3 comprises 16 residues. The CDR3 sequence is CASSLSPGQRTDTQYF. DNA for the CDR3: TGTGCCAGCAGCTTATCCCCGGGCCAGCGCACAGATACGCAGTATTTT.

This clone showed up just once. The chain employs TRBV23-1 and TRBJ1-1; no firm D call. TRBV23-1 is an ORF, with its function uncertain. Between the trimmed V and J ends, which lost 0 bases and 5 bases, there was a span of 7 bases. This CDR3 contains 13 residues. For the CDR3, the DNA is TGCGCCAGCAGTCAATCGATAGTAACTGAAGCTTTCTTT. It yields the protein CASSQSIVTEAFF.

In nucleotides, the CDR3 is TGTGCCAGCACTAAGGGAAGGGTCGGCGAGCAGTACTTC. Amino acid sequence: CASTKGRVGEQYF. This chain links TRBV28 with TRBJ2-7; D gene uncertain. V was cut by 7 bases and J by 6 bases, with 16 bases left in between. Germline V gene lookup returns CDR1 MDHEN and CDR2 SYDVKM. The CDR3 contains 13 residues.

The rearrangement uses TRBV5-1 and TRBJ1-1, with D possibly TRBD1 on 5 matching bases. V was pared by 0 bases and J by 1 base, with 13 bases between. Germline CDR1 and CDR2: SGHRS and YFSETQ. This CDR3 has 16 residues. The CDR3 here is CASSLVGGGENTEAFF. CDR3 in DNA: TGCGCCAGCAGCTTGGTCGGGGGAGGAGAGAACACTGAAGCTTTCTTT.